Sequencing of this T cell receptor beta chain was carried out in a study of OX40 agonist ivuxolimab in advanced cancers. The germline V gene encodes CDR1 MNHNY and CDR2 SVGAGI (reference sequence). The CDR3 spans 15 residues. Trimming took 2 bases from V and 3 from J; bases not matched to a gene: 4. In this sample, this clone turned up a few times. Blood samples were obtained at baseline, cycle 4 day 1, and cycle 7 day 1. Only in-frame clones appear in the TCRdb table, and some are missing; sequencing was by immunoSEQ multiplex PCR. In the table there are some 70,000 clones, about 86% of which are singletons.

The sample here was CD4+ or CD8+ T cells sorted from blood, taken in a trial of the OX40 agonist ivuxolimab. The receptor was isolated from an adult with an advanced solid tumor such as melanoma, head and neck, liver or kidney cancer. This sequence joins TRBV6-6 and TRBJ1-5, with 7 bases matching TRBD1. In nucleotides, the CDR3 is TGTGCCAGCAGTTACCCGGGACAGTCCAATCAGCCCCAGCATTTT. Translating gives CASSYPGQSNQPQHF.